A single sample is the source of the 7 T cell receptor beta chains below, sequenced in a study of T-cell reconstitution after alpha-beta-depleted transplantation in children. Unique molecular identifiers were used in preparing the TCRbeta library. MiXCR was run by TCRdb on the PCR reads, yielding one entry per CDR3 protein. The sample lists over 300,000 distinct CDR3 sequences; approximately 10% were seen once. The specimen comprised PBMCs from the stem cell graft donor, sampled from the stem cell graft. The receptor set was obtained from a human donor who donated a stem cell graft to a child with acute lymphoblastic leukemia.

CDR3 residues: CASSLMRDSLYEQYF. DNA of the CDR3: TGTGCCAGCAGTTTAATGAGAGACAGCCTTTACGAGCAGTACTTC. V and J are TRBV27 and TRBJ2-7; D possibly corresponds to TRBD1 (5 bases). Germline lookup yields CDR1 MNHEY and CDR2 SMNVEV (reference sequence). The CDR3 extends over 15 amino acids. V lost 2 bases to trimming and J lost 4 bases, with 15 bases between them.

This clonotype occurred a few times. The V gene is TRBV5-1, the J gene TRBJ2-1, with D unresolved. The germline V gene has CDR1 SGHRS and CDR2 YFSETQ. Deletions cut 6 bases from V and 7 bases from J, with 8 bases between. This CDR3 spans 11 amino acids. The CDR3 DNA follows: TGCGCCAGCACATATCTTAATGAGCAGTTCTTC. Its translation: CASTYLNEQFF.

The sample holds many counts of this clonotype. The chain carries TRBV12-3 or TRBV12-4 and TRBJ2-7, with D possibly TRBD2 on 5 matching bases. The CDR3 has 14 residues. V dropped 6 bases and J dropped 6 bases, with 18 bases sitting between them. In DNA form, the CDR3 reads TGTGCCAGCAGCCAGATCAGTTTAGCGAGCGAGCAGTACTTC. Residues: CASSQISLASEQYF.

This chain links TRBV6-2 or TRBV6-3 with TRBJ2-1; D is perhaps TRBD2 (6 bases). Looked up from germline, CDR1 is MNHEY and CDR2 is SVGEGT. The CDR3 sequence is 16 residues long. Trimming removed 0 bases from V and 6 bases from J, with 15 bases in between. The CDR3 nucleotides are TGTGCCAGCAGTTACTCGGTACGGAGCGGGCTCAATGAGCAGTTCTTC. It specifies CASSYSVRSGLNEQFF.

This clonotype was picked up many times. V and J are TRBV3-1 and TRBJ1-1, with 7 bases fitting TRBD1. The J segment lost 4 bases and the V segment lost 2 bases, leaving 4 bases of the junction unmatched. Looked up from germline, CDR1 is LGHDT and CDR2 is YNNKEL (reference sequence). The CDR3 is 14 residues long. The CDR3 sequence: CASSQPQGSTEAFF. The CDR3 DNA follows: TGTGCCAGCAGCCAACCACAGGGGTCCACTGAAGCTTTCTTT.

V usage is TRBV7-3 and J usage is TRBJ1-1, with D uncertain. V was clipped by 8 bases and J by 2 bases, with 9 bases between them. This CDR3 is built from 12 residues. The germline V gene has CDR1 SGHTA and CDR2 FQGTGA. The CDR3: CASGASNTEAFF. The DNA for the CDR3 is TGTGCCAGCGGCGCCTCCAACACTGAAGCTTTCTTT.

This clonotype occurred a few times. The CDR3 nucleotides are TGTGCCAGCAGCCGGAGGGCCGTGAACACTGAAGCTTTCTTT. Translating gives CASSRRAVNTEAFF. This chain uses TRBV28 with TRBJ1-1, with no clear D. Trimming took 6 bases from V and 0 from J, leaving 11 bases between them. From germline, CDR1 is MDHEN and CDR2 SYDVKM. This CDR3 has 14 amino acids.